These 26 T cell receptor beta chains were all obtained from the same sample, sequenced in a study of beta chain features in type 1 diabetes. Isolated RNA was reverse transcribed in full, so expressed TCRB transcripts were sequenced. The method was immunoSEQ multiplex PCR; TCRdb's version includes in-frame clones alone and lacks a portion of them. The table records fewer than 400,000 clones, roughly 8% of them present only once. The sample consisted of central memory CD4+ T cells from blood. The source is a woman between 18 and 30 years old in good health.

The chain links TRBV28 to TRBJ1-2; no clear D. Germline V CDR1 and CDR2: MDHEN, SYDVKM. Between the trimmed V and J ends, which lost 3 bases and 0 bases, there was a span of 14 bases. The CDR3 runs to 16 residues. CDR3 protein: CASSLTVGAPNYGYTF. The CDR3 nucleotides read TGTGCCAGCAGTTTGACGGTGGGCGCCCCTAACTATGGCTACACCTTC.

In its sample, this clone was seen many times. The chain links TRBV19 to TRBJ2-1; possibly TRBD2 for D (6 bases). Germline V gene lookup returns CDR1 LNHDA and CDR2 SQIVND (reference sequence). CDR3 length: 12 residues. Deletions cut 3 bases from V and 9 bases from J, with 9 bases between. The CDR3 reads CASSMWTTEQFF. CDR3 coding DNA: TGTGCCAGTAGTATGTGGACTACTGAGCAGTTCTTC.

This clone has a handful of counts. The CDR3 DNA is TGTGCCAGCAGCTTGGAGGACGGAGCCTTACGCACCTTC. Translating gives CASSLEDGALRTF. V usage is TRBV7-9 and J usage is TRBJ1-2, with D unclear. V lost 3 bases and J lost 13, with 18 bases in between. Germline-derived CDR1 and CDR2 are SEHNR and FQNEAQ (reference sequence). This CDR3 comprises 13 residues.

This clone came up a few times. The chain joins TRBV19 to TRBJ1-4; D unclear. CDR1 is LNHDA and CDR2 is SQIVND in the germline V gene (reference sequence). The CDR3 is 14 residues long. V lost 5 bases and J lost 5, with 12 bases in between. The CDR3 sequence is CASSLGQNNEKLFF. As DNA, the CDR3 is TGTGCCAGTAGTCTCGGTCAGAACAATGAAAAACTGTTTTTT.

This clone came up a few times. The chain carries TRBV6-5 and TRBJ1-1, with TRBD1 matching 12 bases. Germline CDR1 reads MNHEY; CDR2 reads SVGAGI. J was trimmed by 4 bases and V by 5 bases; bases with no gene match: 5. The CDR3 runs to 15 residues. The CDR3 region has the DNA TGTGCCAGCAGTAAGGGGACAGGGGGCTTCACTGAAGCTTTCTTT. This encodes CASSKGTGGFTEAFF.

This clone was recorded a few times. J is TRBJ2-5 and V is TRBV10-1; 10 bases align to TRBD2. CDR3 length: 17 residues. The germline gives CDR1 WNHNN, CDR2 SYGVQD (reference sequence). After removal of 2 bases from V and 4 bases from J, the junction contained 10 bases not matched to a gene. The CDR3 region is CASSEPRLAGAVETQYF. In DNA form, the CDR3 reads TGCGCCAGCAGTGAGCCTCGTCTAGCGGGAGCAGTAGAGACCCAGTACTTC.

This clone was found a few times. The gene calls are TRBV6-5 and TRBJ2-7; TRBD1 matches at 7 bases. This CDR3 spans 16 amino acids. Germline V gene lookup returns CDR1 MNHEY and CDR2 SVGAGI. Germline trimming cut 4 bases from V and 4 bases from J; bases unmatched to any gene: 13. The CDR3 bases are TGTGCCAGCAGTTTCACAGGGGCCGGGTCGACTTACGAGCAGTACTTC. Its protein product is CASSFTGAGSTYEQYF.

This clone has only a few counts. The rearrangement uses TRBV7-9 and TRBJ2-5; 7 nucleotides line up with TRBD2. Trimming took 5 bases from V and 4 from J; bases not matched to a gene: 13. The CDR3 is made up of 16 amino acids. From germline, CDR1 is SEHNR and CDR2 FQNEAQ (reference sequence). The CDR3 protein is CASSLGGSTAPETQYF. The CDR3, as DNA: TGTGCCAGCAGCCTCGGGGGGTCCACGGCACCAGAGACCCAGTACTTC.

The sample holds a few counts of this clone. The J gene is TRBJ2-1, the V gene TRBV18, with TRBD1 matching 8 bases. The junction had 7 bases not matched to a gene; V was cut back by 5 bases and J by 7 bases. The CDR3 runs to 14 residues. CDR1 and CDR2 (germline): KGHSH, LQKENI. CDR3 protein: CASSGQGYGNEQFF. In DNA, the CDR3 is TGTGCCAGCTCAGGACAGGGTTACGGGAATGAGCAGTTCTTC.

V is TRBV10-3 and J is TRBJ1-2; possible D gene TRBD1, 6 bases. The CDR3 is 14 amino acids. V was cut by 6 bases and J by 6 bases, with 17 bases left in between. Germline V gives CDR1 ENHRY, CDR2 SYGVKD. CDR3: CAIRAEDSPNGYTF. The CDR3 nucleotides are TGTGCCATCAGGGCCGAGGACAGCCCAAATGGCTACACCTTC.

This clone has more than one count but fewer than ten. The chain has TRBV25-1 and TRBJ2-1, with D possibly TRBD1 on 8 matching bases. The CDR3 has 15 amino acids. The V and J ends lost 6 bases and 4 bases respectively, with 16 bases between them. The germline gives CDR1 MGHDK, CDR2 SYGVNS. DNA of the CDR3: TGTGCCAGCAGACGACAGGGGAGGGGATACAATGAGCAGTTCTTC. It encodes CASRRQGRGYNEQFF.

The chain carries TRBV11-3 and TRBJ2-1; no clear D gene. The CDR3 runs 14 residues. CDR1 is SGHNT and CDR2 is YENEEA in the germline V gene. The V end was cut by 1 base, the J end by 5 bases, with 9 bases between. The CDR3 nucleotides read TGTGCCAGCAGCTTAGGTCGACTGAACAATGAGCAGTTCTTC. This encodes CASSLGRLNNEQFF.

This clone has only a few counts. The CDR3 region has the DNA TGTGCCAGCTCACCATTAGGTGGTCAGCCCCAGCATTTT. Translation: CASSPLGGQPQHF. This chain uses TRBV18 with TRBJ1-5; D is unresolved. The germline CDR1 and CDR2 sequences are KGHSH and LQKENI. V lost 2 bases and J 6 bases, leaving 8 bases between the germline ends. This CDR3 comprises 13 residues.

This chain joins TRBV28 and TRBJ2-3; D may be TRBD1 or TRBD2 (5 bases each). Trimming pared 6 bases from V and 3 bases from J, leaving 22 bases between. The CDR3 sequence is 17 residues long. CDR1 is MDHEN and CDR2 is SYDVKM in the germline V gene. The CDR3 sequence is CASSRKRGGTWTDTQYF. CDR3 bases: TGTGCCAGCAGCCGTAAGAGGGGCGGAACGTGGACAGATACGCAGTATTTT.

This sequence joins TRBV9 and TRBJ2-3; D remains unclear. The CDR3 is 14 amino acids. Germline lookup yields CDR1 SGDLS and CDR2 YYNGEE. Trimming pared 3 bases from V and 4 bases from J, leaving 12 bases between. The CDR3 region has the DNA TGTGCCAGCAGCGGTCCTGGGCTGGCAGATACGCAGTATTTT. It translates to CASSGPGLADTQYF.

The rearrangement links TRBV10-3 to TRBJ1-1, with D perhaps TRBD1 (6 bases). The CDR3 extends over 14 amino acids. CDR1 and CDR2 from the germline V gene are ENHRY and SYGVKD. V lost 10 bases, J lost 4 bases, and 19 bases lay in between. The CDR3 protein is CATGQTSLGTEAFF. The DNA of the CDR3 is TGTGCCACCGGACAGACCTCCTTGGGCACTGAAGCTTTCTTT.

This clone appeared a few times. The chain recombines TRBV29-1 with TRBJ1-1; D is possibly TRBD1 (5 bases). V was trimmed by 2 bases and J by 8 bases, leaving 15 bases between them. CDR1 and CDR2 from the germline V gene are SQVTM and ANQGSEA. The CDR3 has 13 amino acids. The CDR3 region is CSVELARDGEAFF. In DNA form, the CDR3 reads TGCAGCGTTGAATTGGCCCGGGACGGGGAAGCTTTCTTT.

The CDR3 reads CASSQESRGGKNIQYF. The CDR3 nucleotides read TGCGCCAGCAGCCAAGAAAGTCGCGGCGGCAAAAACATTCAGTACTTC. The chain has TRBV4-3 and TRBJ2-4; no clear D. V dropped 0 bases and J dropped 3 bases, with 12 bases sitting between them. Germline CDR1 LGHNA, CDR2 YSLEER. The CDR3 sequence is 16 residues long.

This clone turned up a few times. J is TRBJ1-5 and V is TRBV2; D ambiguous. The CDR3 has 13 residues. Trimming took off 6 bases at V and 5 bases at J, with 11 bases between the two ends. The germline CDR1 and CDR2 sequences are SNHLY and FYNNEI. CDR3 bases: TGTGCCAGCAGCCCTGACACGGATCAGCCCCAGCATTTT. Protein sequence: CASSPDTDQPQHF.

This clone appeared many times. Here the CDR3 DNA reads TGTGCCAGCAGCTTAGTGATAATGGGGGATGAGCAGTTCTTC. Translated: CASSLVIMGDEQFF. The V and J genes are TRBV7-2 and TRBJ2-1, with D possibly being TRBD1 or TRBD2 (5 bases each). CDR1 is SGHTA, CDR2 FQGNSA, per germline. V was pared by 1 base and J by 8 bases, with 12 bases between. The CDR3 sequence is 14 residues long.

The chain combines TRBV7-9 with TRBJ2-5; 8 bases are shared with TRBD2. The V segment lost 4 bases and the J segment 1 base; nucleotides outside the gene matches: 2. Germline V gene data show CDR1 as SEHNR and CDR2 as FQNEAQ (reference sequence). This CDR3 is built from 14 residues. Here the CDR3 reads CASSSAGAQETQYF. CDR3 sequence (DNA): TGTGCCAGCAGCTCAGCGGGAGCCCAAGAGACCCAGTACTTC.

This clone turned up a few times. This chain connects TRBV6-5 to TRBJ2-1; the D gene could be TRBD1 or TRBD2 (5 bases each). The ends were cut back, 10 bases at V and 0 bases at J, with 13 bases in the middle. Germline-derived CDR1 and CDR2 are MNHEY and SVGAGI. CDR3 length: 14 amino acids. This CDR3 is CAMGDDVSYNEQFF. Written as DNA, the CDR3 is TGTGCCATGGGGGACGACGTCTCCTACAATGAGCAGTTCTTC.

V and J are TRBV7-8 and TRBJ2-3; D might be TRBD2 (5 bases). The V end was cut by 2 bases, the J end by 4 bases, with 13 bases between. Germline V gene lookup returns CDR1 SGHVS and CDR2 FQNEAQ. The CDR3 totals 15 residues. The CDR3 is CASSLRSGEADTQYF. In nucleotides, the CDR3 is TGTGCCAGCAGCTTACGCAGCGGAGAAGCAGATACGCAGTATTTT.

In this sample, this clone turned up a few times. The chain couples TRBV6-1 to TRBJ2-7; D possibly corresponds to TRBD2 (5 bases). This CDR3 has 13 amino acids. Germline-derived CDR1 and CDR2 are MNHNS and SASEGT. Trimming removed 6 bases at V and 9 bases at J, with 18 bases between. The CDR3 DNA sequence: TGTGCCAGCAGGGAACCGGGAATGGACGGGCAGTACTTC. It is translated as CASREPGMDGQYF.

The chain has TRBV6-6 and TRBJ1-6; D remains unclear. Trimming cost V 6 bases and J 7 bases, with 13 bases left between them. CDR1 and CDR2 (germline): MNHNY, SVGAGI (reference sequence). The CDR3 runs 14 residues. The CDR3 sequence is CASRPQNRNSPLHF. CDR3 DNA: TGTGCCAGCAGGCCGCAGAACCGGAATTCACCCCTCCACTTT.

This clone is a singleton in its sample. V is TRBV6-1 and J is TRBJ1-2; D might be TRBD1 (5 bases). V was trimmed by 5 bases and J by 4 bases, leaving 8 bases between them. The CDR3 length is 12 residues. Germline V gene sequence: CDR1 MNHNS, CDR2 SASEGT. This chain's CDR3 is CASSSDSYGYTF. CDR3 DNA sequence: TGTGCCAGCAGTTCCGACAGCTATGGCTACACCTTC.